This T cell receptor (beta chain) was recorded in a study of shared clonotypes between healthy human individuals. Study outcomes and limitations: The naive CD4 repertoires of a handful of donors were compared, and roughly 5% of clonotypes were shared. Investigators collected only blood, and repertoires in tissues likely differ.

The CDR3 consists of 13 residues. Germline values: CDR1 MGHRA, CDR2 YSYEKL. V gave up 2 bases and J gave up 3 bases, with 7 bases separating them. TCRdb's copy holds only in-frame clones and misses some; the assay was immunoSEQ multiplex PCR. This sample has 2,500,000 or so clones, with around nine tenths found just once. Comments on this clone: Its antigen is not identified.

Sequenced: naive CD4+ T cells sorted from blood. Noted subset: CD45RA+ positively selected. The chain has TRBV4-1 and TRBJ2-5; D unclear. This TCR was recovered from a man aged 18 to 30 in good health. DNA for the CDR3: TGCGCCAGCAGCCAATGGCTAAAAGAGACCCAGTACTTC. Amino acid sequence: CASSQWLKETQYF.